These 28 T cell receptor beta chains share one sample of origin, sequenced in a study of T cells in Graves' hyperthyroidism and ophthalmopathy. What was amplified from RNA transcripts were TCR beta CDR3 regions. Primed by the HTBI set, a first-round RT-PCR was run on the TCR CDR3. TCRdb re-derived calls from the multiplex PCR reads in MiXCR, one entry per CDR3 protein. The data contain some 140,000 distinct CDR3 sequences, approximately 24% of them singletons. Input material: blood. All receptors come from a woman aged 45-65 years with Graves' hyperthyroidism that later progressed to Graves' ophthalmopathy.

This chain joins TRBV29-1 and TRBJ1-1; weak D call: TRBD1 (5 bases). The V gene lost 1 base and the J gene lost 6 bases, with 9 bases spanning the gap. The length of the CDR3 is 12 residues. The germline V gene has CDR1 SQVTM and CDR2 ANQGSEA. The CDR3 reads CSVEGGGAEAFF. CDR3 sequence (DNA): TGCAGCGTTGAAGGGGGGGGGGCTGAAGCTTTCTTT.

In its sample, this clonotype was seen many times. J is TRBJ2-7 and V is TRBV27; possibly TRBD1 or TRBD2 for D (5 bases each). Germline assignment: CDR1 MNHEY and CDR2 SMNVEV (reference sequence). The V end lost 4 bases, the J end lost 2 bases, and 15 bases lay between the germline ends. CDR3 length: 15 amino acids. Written as DNA, the CDR3 is TGTGCCAGCAGTTGGGACGCGACACCGACCTACGAGCAGTACTTC. Translated: CASSWDATPTYEQYF.

This clonotype showed up many times. J is TRBJ2-1 and V is TRBV11-2; a possible D gene is TRBD2 (6 bases). The ends were cut back, 5 bases at V and 8 bases at J, with 16 bases in the middle. This CDR3 spans 14 amino acids. Germline V lookup: CDR1 SGHAT, CDR2 FQNNGV. Here the CDR3 DNA reads TGTGCCAGCAGCCCTTCTACTAGCCGCCATGAGCAGTTCTTC. It codes for CASSPSTSRHEQFF.

The chain uses TRBV12-3 or TRBV12-4 and TRBJ1-2, with 7 bases matching TRBD1. CDR3 size: 13 residues. With V trimmed by 5 bases and J by 9 bases, 9 bases remained unmatched. For the CDR3, the DNA is TGTGCCAGCAGTAGATCCGGGACAGCTCGCTACACCTTC. It is translated as CASSRSGTARYTF.

This clonotype was counted at least ten times. This sequence joins TRBV7-8 and TRBJ2-2, with 7 bases matching TRBD2. V was clipped by 3 bases and J by 6 bases; unmatched bases: 4. Looked up from germline, CDR1 is SGHVS and CDR2 is FQNEAQ. The CDR3 is 14 amino acids. CDR3 region: CASSFRTRSGELFF. The CDR3 region has the DNA TGTGCCAGCAGCTTCCGGACTAGATCCGGGGAGCTGTTTTTT.

This clonotype was detected a few times. This chain uses TRBV7-6 with TRBJ2-2; D perhaps matches TRBD1 (5 bases). Germline V gene sequence: CDR1 SGHVS, CDR2 FNYEAQ. Trimming cost V 1 base and J 4 bases, with 16 bases left between them. The CDR3 runs to 17 residues. The chain's CDR3 is CASSLDPPVGLTGELFF. DNA of the CDR3: TGTGCCAGCAGCTTAGACCCACCCGTGGGGCTCACCGGGGAGCTGTTTTTT.

This clonotype was detected many times. The V call is TRBV24-1, the J call TRBJ2-5, with D unresolved. V shed 3 bases and J shed 3 bases, with 13 bases lying between them. Germline lookup yields CDR1 KGHDR and CDR2 SFDVKD. This CDR3 comprises 15 residues. CDR3 residues: CATSDRFGPKETQYF. The CDR3 DNA sequence: TGTGCCACCAGTGATAGATTCGGACCGAAAGAGACCCAGTACTTC.

Worth noting for this clonotype: A much larger clone lies one base from this, so it may be a read error. CDR3 in amino acids: CASRTGANGHTF. The CDR3 DNA follows: TGTGCCAGCAGGACAGGGGCAAATGGCCACACCTTC. This sequence joins TRBV28 and TRBJ1-2; 8 nucleotides agree with TRBD1. Germline V gives CDR1 MDHEN, CDR2 SYDVKM. This CDR3 spans 12 amino acids.

This clonotype was detected a few times. This chain uses TRBV19 with TRBJ2-7; TRBD2 matches at 9 bases. Germline-derived CDR1 and CDR2 are LNHDA and SQIVND (reference sequence). V dropped 4 bases and J dropped 0; count of bases not matched to a gene: 4. This CDR3 has 15 residues. The CDR3 spells CASSTSGVASYEQYF. Written as DNA, the CDR3 is TGTGCCAGTAGTACTAGCGGGGTGGCCTCCTACGAGCAGTACTTC.

This clonotype was counted ten times or more. The chain employs TRBV6-2 or TRBV6-3 and TRBJ2-7; 7 bases fit TRBD2. After removal of 7 bases from V and 3 bases from J, the junction contained 15 bases not matched to a gene. This CDR3 has 16 amino acids. Per the germline V gene, CDR1 is MNHEY and CDR2 is SVGEGT. DNA for the CDR3: TGTGCCAGCACCCCCCCGGGAGGCGGAGGGAACTACGAGCAGTACTTC. This gives the protein CASTPPGGGGNYEQYF.

The chain links TRBV7-8 to TRBJ1-5; unclear D gene. V was clipped by 1 base and J by 3 bases, with 7 bases between them. The CDR3 covers 14 residues. CDR1 and CDR2 from the germline V gene are SGHVS and FQNEAQ. The CDR3 is CASSLGAANQPQHF. CDR3 sequence (DNA): TGTGCCAGCAGCTTAGGTGCCGCCAATCAGCCCCAGCATTTT.

The table lists this clonotype with many counts. V usage is TRBV28 and J usage is TRBJ1-5, with a tentative D call TRBD1 (6 bases). V was cut by 6 bases and J by 3 bases, with 12 bases left in between. The CDR3 is made up of 14 amino acids. CDR1 is MDHEN and CDR2 is SYDVKM in the germline V gene. For the CDR3, the DNA is TGTGCCAGCAGGACAGGTGTCCTCAATCAGCCCCAGCATTTT. Protein sequence: CASRTGVLNQPQHF.

This clonotype was detected ten times or more. V usage is TRBV5-1 and J usage is TRBJ2-5; TRBD1 aligns across 9 bases. Germline CDR1 and CDR2: SGHRS and YFSETQ. Unmatched junction bases numbered 2, after V lost 3 bases and J lost 2 bases. The CDR3 sequence is 14 residues long. CDR3 region: CASSSGQGQETQYF. CDR3 DNA sequence: TGCGCCAGCAGCTCCGGACAGGGGCAAGAGACCCAGTACTTC.

The V call is TRBV20-1, the J call TRBJ1-5; 9 bases are a match to TRBD1. The CDR3 runs to 14 residues. V gave up 4 bases and J gave up 7 bases; unmatched junction bases: 8. The germline CDR1 and CDR2 sequences are DFQATT and SNEGSKA (reference sequence). The CDR3 DNA reads TGCAGTGCTATTTACGGACAGGGGCAACAGCCCCAGCATTTT. Protein sequence: CSAIYGQGQQPQHF.

A word on this clonotype: This may be a read error, as it is one base from a much larger clone. The chain recombines TRBV11-3 with TRBJ2-1; no clear D gene. The J call may be wrong; the DNA end is better matched by TRBJ2-7. The CDR3 runs to 18 residues. Per the germline V gene, CDR1 is SGHNT and CDR2 is YENEEA. The CDR3 DNA follows: TGTGCCAGCAGCTTAGAGGTTATGGGGAAAAGCTCCTACAATGAGCAGTACTTC. Protein product: CASSLEVMGKSSYNEQYF.

This clonotype was counted at least ten times. The DNA for the CDR3 is TGTGCCAGCAGTCCCGAACAGGGGACTCAGCCCCAGCATTTT. Protein: CASSPEQGTQPQHF. J is TRBJ1-5 and V is TRBV12-3 or TRBV12-4, with TRBD1 matching over 7 bases. The CDR3 has 14 amino acids. J lost 6 bases, V lost 5 bases, and 7 bases had no gene match.

The chain couples TRBV10-2 to TRBJ1-5; maybe TRBD1 (5 bases). From germline, CDR1 is WSHSY and CDR2 SAAADI. With 3 bases removed from V and 3 bases from J, the gap between germline ends came to 9 bases. The CDR3 extends over 14 amino acids. The CDR3 reads CASSETGLNQPQHF. CDR3 nucleotides: TGCGCCAGCAGTGAAACAGGCCTCAATCAGCCCCAGCATTTT.

This clonotype was picked up many times. V and J are TRBV5-1 and TRBJ2-1, with D possibly TRBD2 on 6 matching bases. Germline V CDR1 and CDR2: SGHRS, YFSETQ. Trimming left V 4 bases short and J 12 bases short, with 14 bases between. This CDR3 is built from 12 residues. The CDR3 reads CASSAWDSRQFF. The CDR3 bases are TGCGCCAGCAGCGCATGGGACTCACGGCAGTTCTTC.

In its sample, this clonotype was seen many times. V and J are TRBV12-3 or TRBV12-4 and TRBJ2-3; TRBD2 matches at 12 bases. This CDR3 region has 15 residues. V lost 6 bases and J lost 4; bases outside the gene matches: 5. The CDR3 is CASSPGLAGSDTQYF. The CDR3 DNA reads as TGTGCCAGCAGCCCCGGACTAGCGGGATCAGATACGCAGTATTTT.

Notes on this clonotype: A read error may explain this, as a much larger clone is one base away. The chain links TRBV18 to TRBJ2-7; D is perhaps TRBD1 or TRBD2 (5 bases each). The CDR3 is made up of 16 amino acids. Germline CDR1 is KGHSH and CDR2 is LQKENI. CDR3 coding DNA: TGTGCCGGCTCACCACCCCCTACCGGGCCGGGGCGCGAGCAGTACTTC. It codes for CAGSPPPTGPGREQYF.

V is TRBV9 and J is TRBJ2-2; D possibly corresponds to TRBD1 (5 bases). V was cut by 0 bases and J by 4 bases, with 10 bases left in between. In germline, CDR1 is SGDLS, CDR2 YYNGEE. This CDR3 contains 15 residues. The CDR3 here is CASSVGWGSTGELFF. CDR3 DNA sequence: TGTGCCAGCAGCGTAGGTTGGGGCAGCACCGGGGAGCTGTTTTTT.

This clonotype has ten or more counts. The chain combines TRBV10-3 with TRBJ1-1, with 7 bases aligning to TRBD1. Looked up from germline, CDR1 is ENHRY and CDR2 is SYGVKD. The CDR3 extends over 13 amino acids. The junction had 3 bases not matched to a gene; V was cut back by 0 bases and J by 8 bases. The CDR3 region has the DNA TGTGCCATCAGTGAGTCGGAGGACAGGGAAGCTTTCTTT. Its protein product is CAISESEDREAFF.

This clonotype has ten or more counts. The chain links TRBV30 to TRBJ1-1; D may be TRBD1 (6 bases). Trimming removed 4 bases at V and 6 bases at J, with 15 bases between. This CDR3 has 13 residues. Germline assignment: CDR1 GTSNPN and CDR2 SVGIG (reference sequence). Written as DNA, the CDR3 is TGTGCCTGGACCTTCGGGAGGGGGGCTGAAGCTTTCTTT. Its protein is CAWTFGRGAEAFF.

This clonotype was observed many times. The DNA of the CDR3 is TGTGCCTGGAGTGTAGGGGGGAGCGGCCCAGATACGCAGTATTTT. Encoded protein: CAWSVGGSGPDTQYF. The chain has TRBV30 and TRBJ2-3; D tentatively fits TRBD1 or TRBD2 (6 bases each). The CDR3 length is 15 residues. Germline loops: CDR1 GTSNPN, CDR2 SVGIG (reference sequence). Trimming removed 0 bases at V and 4 bases at J, with 14 bases between.

This clonotype was detected a few times. The chain links TRBV25-1 to TRBJ2-6; 9 positions match TRBD1. The V and J ends lost 5 bases and 1 base, in that order; junction bases with no gene match: 6. CDR1 and CDR2 (germline): MGHDK, SYGVNS. CDR3 length: 17 residues. Written as DNA, the CDR3 is TGTGCCAGCAGTAAGACAGGGGGATTTTCTGGGGCCAACGTCCTGACTTTC. Translation: CASSKTGGFSGANVLTF.

This clonotype was detected only a few times. The chain has TRBV4-1 and TRBJ2-2; TRBD2 agrees at 7 bases. The trim removed 5 bases at V and 3 bases at J, leaving 3 bases unmatched. This CDR3 has 14 residues. Germline V CDR1 and CDR2: MGHRA, YSYEKL. CDR3 loop: CASSLGRDTGELFF. The DNA of the CDR3 is TGCGCCAGCAGCTTAGGGAGGGACACCGGGGAGCTGTTTTTT.

This clonotype has at least ten counts. V and J are TRBV9 and TRBJ2-7; D uncertain. The CDR3 sequence is 11 residues long. V was pared by 6 bases and J by 5 bases, with 9 bases between. Looked up from germline, CDR1 is SGDLS and CDR2 is YYNGEE. In nucleotides, the CDR3 is TGTGCCAGCACCCTAAGGGACGAGCAGTACTTC. This codes for CASTLRDEQYF.

This clonotype was found many times. The chain carries TRBV29-1 and TRBJ1-1, with 9 bases fitting TRBD1. Germline V gene lookup returns CDR1 SQVTM and CDR2 ANQGSEA. The CDR3 length is 12 residues. V shed 6 bases, J shed 5 bases, and the junction held 4 bases outside the gene matches. CDR3 sequence (DNA): TGCAGCGTGGTACAGGGGGCTACTGAAGCTTTCTTT. Translation: CSVVQGATEAFF.